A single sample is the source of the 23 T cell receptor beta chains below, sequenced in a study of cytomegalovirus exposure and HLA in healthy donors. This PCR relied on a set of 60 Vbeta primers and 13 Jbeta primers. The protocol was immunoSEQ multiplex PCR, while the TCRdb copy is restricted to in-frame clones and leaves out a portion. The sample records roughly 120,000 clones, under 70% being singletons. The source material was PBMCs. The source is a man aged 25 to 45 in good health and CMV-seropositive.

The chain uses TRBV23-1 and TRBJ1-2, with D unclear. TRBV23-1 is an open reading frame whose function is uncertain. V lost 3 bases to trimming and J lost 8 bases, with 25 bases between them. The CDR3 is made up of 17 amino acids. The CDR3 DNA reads TGCGCCAGCAGTCACGTCGTAAAGAGGGTGGGTCTAGCGGGCTACACCTTC. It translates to CASSHVVKRVGLAGYTF.

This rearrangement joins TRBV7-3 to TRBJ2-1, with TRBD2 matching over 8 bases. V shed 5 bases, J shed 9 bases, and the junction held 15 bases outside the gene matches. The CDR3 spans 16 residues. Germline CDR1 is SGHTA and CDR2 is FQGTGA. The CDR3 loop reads CASSHSGGVVPGEQFF. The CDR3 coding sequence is TGTGCCAGCAGCCATTCGGGGGGGGTGGTTCCAGGTGAGCAGTTCTTC.

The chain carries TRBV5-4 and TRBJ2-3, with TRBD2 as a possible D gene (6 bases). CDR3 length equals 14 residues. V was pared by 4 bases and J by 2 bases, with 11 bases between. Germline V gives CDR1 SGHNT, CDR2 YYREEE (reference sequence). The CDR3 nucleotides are TGTGCCAGCAGCCCCGGGGGTTTCACAGATACGCAGTATTTT. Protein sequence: CASSPGGFTDTQYF.

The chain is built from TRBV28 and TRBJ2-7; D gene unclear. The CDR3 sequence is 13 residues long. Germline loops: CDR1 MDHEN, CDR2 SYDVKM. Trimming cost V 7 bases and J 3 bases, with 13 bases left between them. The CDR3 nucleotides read TGTGCCAGCACCACGAACTGGGGCTACGAGCAGTACGTC. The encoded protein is CASTTNWGYEQYV.

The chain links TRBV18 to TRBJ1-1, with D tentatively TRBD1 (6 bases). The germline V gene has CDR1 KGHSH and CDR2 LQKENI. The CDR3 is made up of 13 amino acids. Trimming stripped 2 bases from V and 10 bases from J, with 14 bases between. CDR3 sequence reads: CASSPSGQGGAFF. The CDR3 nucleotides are TGTGCCAGCTCACCATCAGGACAAGGGGGAGCTTTCTTT.

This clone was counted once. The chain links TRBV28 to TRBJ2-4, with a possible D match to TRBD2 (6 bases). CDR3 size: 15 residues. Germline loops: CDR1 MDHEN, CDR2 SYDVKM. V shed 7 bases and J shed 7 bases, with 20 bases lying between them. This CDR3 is CASTHPRGNSNIQYF. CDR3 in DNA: TGTGCCAGCACACACCCACGCGGGAACTCGAACATTCAGTACTTC.

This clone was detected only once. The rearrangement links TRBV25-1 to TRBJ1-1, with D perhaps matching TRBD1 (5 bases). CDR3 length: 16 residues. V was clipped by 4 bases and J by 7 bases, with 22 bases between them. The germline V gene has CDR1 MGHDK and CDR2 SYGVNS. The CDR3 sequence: CASSGGQGGGWDEAFF. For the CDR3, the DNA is TGTGCCAGCAGTGGAGGACAAGGAGGAGGGTGGGATGAAGCTTTCTTT. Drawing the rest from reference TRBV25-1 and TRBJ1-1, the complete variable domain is EADIYQTPRYLVIGTGKKITLECSQTMGHDKMYWYQQDPGMELHLIHYSYGVNSTEKGDLSSESTVSRIRTEHFPLTLESARPSHTSQYLCASSGGQGGGWDEAFFGQGTRLTVV.

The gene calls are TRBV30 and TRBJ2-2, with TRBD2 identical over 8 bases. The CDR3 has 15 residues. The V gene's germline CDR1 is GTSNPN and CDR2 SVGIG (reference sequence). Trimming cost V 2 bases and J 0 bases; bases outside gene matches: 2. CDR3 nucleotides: TGTGCCTGGAGTTGGACTAGCTCGAACACCGGGGAGCTGTTTTTT. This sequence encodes CAWSWTSSNTGELFF.

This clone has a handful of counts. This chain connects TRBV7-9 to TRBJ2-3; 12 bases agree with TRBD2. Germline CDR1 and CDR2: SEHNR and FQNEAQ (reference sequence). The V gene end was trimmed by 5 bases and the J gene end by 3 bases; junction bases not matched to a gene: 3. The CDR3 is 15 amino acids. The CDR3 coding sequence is TGTGCCAGCAGCGGTCTAGCGGGAGGGACAGATACGCAGTATTTT. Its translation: CASSGLAGGTDTQYF.

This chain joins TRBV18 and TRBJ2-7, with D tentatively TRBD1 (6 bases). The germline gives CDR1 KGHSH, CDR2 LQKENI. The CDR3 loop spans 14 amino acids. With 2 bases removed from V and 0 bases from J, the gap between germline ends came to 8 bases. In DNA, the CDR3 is TGTGCCAGCTCACCAACAGGGAGCTCCTACGAGCAGTACGTC. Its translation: CASSPTGSSYEQYV.

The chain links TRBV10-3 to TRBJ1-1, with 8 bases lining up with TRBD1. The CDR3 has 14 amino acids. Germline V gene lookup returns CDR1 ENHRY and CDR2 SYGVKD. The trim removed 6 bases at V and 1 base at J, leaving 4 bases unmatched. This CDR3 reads CAIRTGEANTEAFF. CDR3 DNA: TGTGCCATCAGGACAGGGGAGGCGAACACTGAAGCTTTCTTT.

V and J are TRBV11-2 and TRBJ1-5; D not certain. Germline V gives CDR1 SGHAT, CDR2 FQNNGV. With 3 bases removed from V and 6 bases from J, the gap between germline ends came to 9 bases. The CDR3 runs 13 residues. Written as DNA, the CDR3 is TGTGCCAGCAGCTTGGGTCGAGGTCAGCCCCAGCATTTT. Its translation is CASSLGRGQPQHF.

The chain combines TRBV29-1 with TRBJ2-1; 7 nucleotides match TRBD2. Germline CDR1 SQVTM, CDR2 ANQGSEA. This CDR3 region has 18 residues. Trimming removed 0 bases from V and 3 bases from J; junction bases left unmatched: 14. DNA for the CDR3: TGCAGCGTTGAAGATCAAGGAGGGAGGGATCAATTCTACAATGAGCAGTTCTTC. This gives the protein CSVEDQGGRDQFYNEQFF.

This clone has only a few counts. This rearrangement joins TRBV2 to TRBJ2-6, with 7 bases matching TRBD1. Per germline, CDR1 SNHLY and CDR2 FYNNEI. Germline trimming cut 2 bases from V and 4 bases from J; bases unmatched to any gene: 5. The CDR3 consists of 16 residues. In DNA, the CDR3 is TGTGCCAGCAGTGAACGGCAGGGGGTAGGGGCCAACGTCCTGACTTTC. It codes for CASSERQGVGANVLTF.

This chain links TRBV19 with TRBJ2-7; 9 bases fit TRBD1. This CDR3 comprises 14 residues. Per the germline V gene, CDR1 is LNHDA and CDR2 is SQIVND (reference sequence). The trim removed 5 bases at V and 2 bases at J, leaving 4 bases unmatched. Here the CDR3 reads CASSAGQGTYEQYF. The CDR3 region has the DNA TGTGCCAGTAGTGCGGGACAGGGAACCTACGAGCAGTACTTC. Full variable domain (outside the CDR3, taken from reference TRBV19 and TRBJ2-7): DGGITQSPKYLFRKEGQNVTLSCEQNLNHDAMYWYRQDPGQGLRLIYYSQIVNDFQKGDIAEGYSVSREKKESFPLTVTSAQKNPTAFYLCASSAGQGTYEQYFGPGTRLTVT.

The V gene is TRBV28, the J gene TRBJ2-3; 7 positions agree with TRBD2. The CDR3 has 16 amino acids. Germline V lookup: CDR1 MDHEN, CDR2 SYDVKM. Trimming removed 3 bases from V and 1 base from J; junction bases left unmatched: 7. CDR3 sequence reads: CASSFRLLAGTDTQYF. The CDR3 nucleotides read TGTGCCAGCAGTTTCCGCCTCCTAGCGGGCACAGATACGCAGTATTTT.

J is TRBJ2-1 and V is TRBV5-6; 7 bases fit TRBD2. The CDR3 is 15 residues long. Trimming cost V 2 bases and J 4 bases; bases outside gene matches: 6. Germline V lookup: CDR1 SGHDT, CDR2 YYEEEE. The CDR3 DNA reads TGTGCCAGCAGCTTAGGGCGGGAGTTGTACAATGAGCAGTTCTTC. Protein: CASSLGRELYNEQFF.

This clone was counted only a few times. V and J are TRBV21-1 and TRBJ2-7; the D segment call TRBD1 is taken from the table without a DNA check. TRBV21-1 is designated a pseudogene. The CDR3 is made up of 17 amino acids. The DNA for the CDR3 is TGTGCCAGCAGCCGGTCGGGTAGTTACAGGCCATTCTCCGAGCAGTACGTC. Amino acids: CASSRSGSYRPFSEQYV.

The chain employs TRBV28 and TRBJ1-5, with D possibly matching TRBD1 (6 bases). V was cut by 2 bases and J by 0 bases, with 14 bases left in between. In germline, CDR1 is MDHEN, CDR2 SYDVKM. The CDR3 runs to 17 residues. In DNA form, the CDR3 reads TGTGCCAGCAGTTTACCGGGGGGCCGAGATAGCAATCAGCCCCAGCATTTT. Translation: CASSLPGGRDSNQPQHF.

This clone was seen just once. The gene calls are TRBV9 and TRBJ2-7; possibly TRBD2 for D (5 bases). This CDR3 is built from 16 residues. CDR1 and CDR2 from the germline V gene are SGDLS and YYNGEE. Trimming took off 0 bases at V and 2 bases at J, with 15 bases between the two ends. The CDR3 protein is CASSVAYGDLPYEQYF. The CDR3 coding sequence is TGTGCCAGCAGCGTAGCTTACGGGGATCTCCCCTACGAGCAGTACTTC.

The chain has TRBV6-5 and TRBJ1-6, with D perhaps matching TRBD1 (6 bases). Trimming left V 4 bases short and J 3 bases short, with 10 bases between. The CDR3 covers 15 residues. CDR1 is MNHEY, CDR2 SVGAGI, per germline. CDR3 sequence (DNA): TGTGCCAGCAGTTCAGGGGATTTCTATAATTCACCCCTCCACTTT. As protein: CASSSGDFYNSPLHF.

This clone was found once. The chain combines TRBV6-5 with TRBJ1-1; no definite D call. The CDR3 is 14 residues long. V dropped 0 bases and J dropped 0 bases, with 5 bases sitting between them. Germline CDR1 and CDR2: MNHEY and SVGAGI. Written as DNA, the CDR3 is TGTGCCAGCAGTTACTCCCGGGTGAACACTGAAGCTTTCTTT. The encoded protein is CASSYSRVNTEAFF.

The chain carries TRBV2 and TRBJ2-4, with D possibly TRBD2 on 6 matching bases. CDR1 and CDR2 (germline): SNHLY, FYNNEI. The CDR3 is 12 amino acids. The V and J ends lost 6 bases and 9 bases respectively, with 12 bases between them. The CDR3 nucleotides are TGTGCCAGCAGCCCAGGGACTCCCATTCAGTACTTC. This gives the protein CASSPGTPIQYF.